These 29 T cell receptor beta chains were sequenced from one sample in a study of identifying expanded T cells in peripheral blood. Sequencing used immunoSEQ multiplex PCR; TCRdb keeps in-frame clones, though not all of them. The sample has about 130,000 clones, approximately 86% seen once. Specimen: blood. The receptors come from a person between 18 and 75 years old in good health.

The V call is TRBV5-4, the J call TRBJ1-3; unclear D gene. The CDR3 has 15 amino acids. Germline CDR1 is SGHNT and CDR2 is YYREEE (reference sequence). V was clipped by 3 bases and J by 0 bases, with 10 bases between them. The CDR3 nucleotides are TGTGCCAGCAGCTCACGGACCGACTCTGGAAACACCATATATTTT. The encoded protein is CASSSRTDSGNTIYF.

V and J are TRBV20-1 and TRBJ2-5, with D unresolved. This CDR3 has 11 residues. The V gene lost 5 bases and the J gene lost 5 bases, with 9 bases spanning the gap. Germline CDR1 and CDR2: DFQATT and SNEGSKA (reference sequence). In DNA form, the CDR3 reads TGCAGTGCTGCCGGGCGGGAGACCCAGTACTTC. This translates into CSAAGRETQYF.

The rearrangement links TRBV11-1 to TRBJ2-7, with 7 positions matching TRBD1. The germline gives CDR1 SGHAT, CDR2 FQDESV (reference sequence). This CDR3 region has 14 residues. J was trimmed by 6 bases and V by 5 bases; bases with no gene match: 10. The CDR3 spells CASSPRQGEAEQYF. In DNA form, the CDR3 reads TGTGCCAGCAGCCCTCGACAGGGAGAAGCCGAGCAGTACTTC.

The chain combines TRBV11-2 with TRBJ2-3; maybe TRBD1 (6 bases). Trimming left V 5 bases short and J 0 bases short, with 15 bases between. The germline V gene encodes CDR1 SGHAT and CDR2 FQNNGV. The CDR3 extends over 16 amino acids. CDR3 in DNA: TGTGCCAGCAGCCTCGGGACACTCCAAAGCACAGATACGCAGTATTTT. Protein sequence: CASSLGTLQSTDTQYF.

CDR3 amino acids: CAWSRGFGEKLFF. The CDR3 DNA is TGTGCCTGGAGTCGGGGGTTCGGTGAAAAACTGTTTTTT. The V gene is TRBV30, the J gene TRBJ1-4; tentatively, D is TRBD1 (5 bases). Germline loops: CDR1 GTSNPN, CDR2 SVGIG (reference sequence). The CDR3 is made up of 13 amino acids. Trimming pared 2 bases from V and 7 bases from J, leaving 11 bases between.

The chain links TRBV7-9 to TRBJ1-1, with D unresolved. This CDR3 spans 13 amino acids. In germline, CDR1 is SEHNR, CDR2 FQNEAQ (reference sequence). V lost 1 base, J lost 4 bases, and 7 bases lay in between. The CDR3 coding sequence is TGTGCCAGCAGCTTAGGGGAGGCCACTGAAGCTTTCTTT. Translated, it gives CASSLGEATEAFF.

V is TRBV6-1 and J is TRBJ1-5; D gene ambiguous. Germline V gene data show CDR1 as MNHNS and CDR2 as SASEGT. The length of the CDR3 is 14 residues. V was trimmed by 5 bases and J by 3 bases, leaving 11 bases between them. CDR3 protein: CASSPDGTNQPQHF. CDR3 DNA sequence: TGTGCCAGCAGTCCGGACGGAACCAATCAGCCCCAGCATTTT.

The gene calls are TRBV14 and TRBJ1-6, with D hard to call. The V end lost 8 bases, the J end lost 13 bases, and 12 bases lay between the germline ends. The germline gives CDR1 SGHDN, CDR2 FVKESK. The CDR3 runs 11 residues. The CDR3 DNA is TGTGCCAGCTCCTCGCCTGGGCCCCTCCACTTT. Amino acid sequence: CASSSPGPLHF. Using reference TRBV14 and TRBJ1-6 for the parts outside the CDR3, the full variable domain is EAGVTQFPSHSVIEKGQTVTLRCDPISGHDNLYWYRRVMGKEIKFLLHFVKESKQDESGMPNNRFLAERTGGTYSTLKVQPAELEDSGVYFCASSSPGPLHFGNGTRLTVT.

The CDR3 DNA follows: TGTGCCAGCAGTCCGGAGGGGGGGAGCAATCAGCCCCAGCATTTT. Translated: CASSPEGGSNQPQHF. The rearrangement joins TRBV6-4 to TRBJ1-5; D is perhaps TRBD1 (6 bases). Trimming cost V 5 bases and J 1 base, with 12 bases left between them. CDR1 MRHNA and CDR2 SNTAGT come from the germline V gene. This CDR3 spans 15 amino acids.

The table lists this clone with a count of one. This sequence joins TRBV9 and TRBJ2-7; 8 nucleotides match TRBD1. Germline V gene sequence: CDR1 SGDLS, CDR2 YYNGEE. With V trimmed by 2 bases and J by 7 bases, 8 bases remained unmatched. This CDR3 is built from 14 residues. The CDR3 bases are TGTGCCAGCAGCGTGGGACAGGCCGCGGGGGAGCAGTACTTC. Amino acids: CASSVGQAAGEQYF.

This rearrangement joins TRBV29-1 to TRBJ2-3, with TRBD2 as a possible D gene (5 bases). The CDR3 is made up of 14 amino acids. The germline gives CDR1 SQVTM, CDR2 ANQGSEA. V dropped 4 bases and J dropped 2 bases, with 13 bases sitting between them. The CDR3 is CSVVSSGYTDTQYF. The CDR3 DNA sequence: TGCAGCGTTGTGTCCAGCGGTTACACAGATACGCAGTATTTT.

The DNA of the CDR3 is TGTGCCATCAGTGAACGGCAGGGTGATCAGCCCCAGCATTTT. Residues: CAISERQGDQPQHF. The chain joins TRBV10-3 to TRBJ1-5; D perhaps matches TRBD1 (5 bases). In germline, CDR1 is ENHRY, CDR2 SYGVKD. V lost 3 bases and J 5 bases, leaving 11 bases between the germline ends. The CDR3 is 14 residues long.

This clone was recorded only once. This rearrangement joins TRBV19 to TRBJ2-5; TRBD2 agrees at 8 bases. Germline trimming cut 4 bases from V and 2 bases from J; bases unmatched to any gene: 6. This CDR3 region has 15 residues. Germline V gene sequence: CDR1 LNHDA, CDR2 SQIVND (reference sequence). Here the CDR3 DNA reads TGTGCCAGTAGTACGTCGGGGGGGGAACAAGAGACCCAGTACTTC. Its protein is CASSTSGGEQETQYF.

DNA of the CDR3: TGTGCCAGCAGCCCTATTGAGGGTTTCACCGGGGAGCTGTTTTTT. Amino acid sequence: CASSPIEGFTGELFF. The chain carries TRBV5-4 and TRBJ2-2; D possibly corresponds to TRBD2 (5 bases). Germline V gene data show CDR1 as SGHNT and CDR2 as YYREEE (reference sequence). The ends were cut back, 4 bases at V and 4 bases at J, with 14 bases in the middle. This CDR3 contains 15 residues.

The gene calls are TRBV5-1 and TRBJ2-2; D gene uncertain. Germline V gives CDR1 SGHRS, CDR2 YFSETQ. V gave up 7 bases and J gave up 0 bases, with 13 bases separating them. This CDR3 has 15 amino acids. The chain's CDR3 is CASHLTVANTGELFF. Here the CDR3 DNA reads TGCGCCAGCCATCTGACGGTCGCGAACACCGGGGAGCTGTTTTTT.

The rearrangement joins TRBV7-9 to TRBJ1-5, with D maybe TRBD1 (5 bases). The V gene's germline CDR1 is SEHNR and CDR2 FQNEAQ (reference sequence). V lost 1 base and J lost 3, with 13 bases in between. CDR3 length: 16 amino acids. The CDR3, as DNA: TGTGCCAGCAGCTTAGGTCGGGGCCTAACCAATCAGCCCCAGCATTTT. This gives the protein CASSLGRGLTNQPQHF. Using reference TRBV7-9 and TRBJ1-5 for the parts outside the CDR3, the full variable domain is DTGVSQNPRHKITKRGQNVTFRCDPISEHNRLYWYRQTLGQGPEFLTYFQNEAQLEKSRLLSDRFSAERPKGSFSTLEIQRTEQGDSAMYLCASSLGRGLTNQPQHFGDGTRLSIL.

This clone has only one observation. This sample also contains other DNA sequences that code for the same CDR3. The chain couples TRBV7-9 to TRBJ1-2, with D unresolved. CDR1 is SEHNR, CDR2 FQNEAQ, per germline (reference sequence). The CDR3 has 12 amino acids. Trimming stripped 5 bases from V and 7 bases from J, with 11 bases between. CDR3 region: CASSLVVLGYTF. The CDR3 coding sequence is TGTGCCAGCAGCCTAGTCGTCCTTGGCTACACCTTC.

The chain couples TRBV10-3 to TRBJ1-4, with D perhaps TRBD1 (5 bases). CDR1 ENHRY and CDR2 SYGVKD come from the germline V gene. The CDR3 loop spans 14 amino acids. V shed 0 bases and J shed 7 bases, with 9 bases lying between them. The CDR3 DNA is TGTGCCATCAGTGAGTCGGGGGTAGGTGAAAAACTGTTTTTT. Translating gives CAISESGVGEKLFF.

The rearrangement links TRBV19 to TRBJ2-5; maybe TRBD1 (6 bases). V shed 6 bases and J shed 5 bases, with 16 bases lying between them. CDR3 length: 14 amino acids. CDR1 and CDR2 from the germline V gene are LNHDA and SQIVND (reference sequence). CDR3 in DNA: TGTGCCAGTAGGGACAGCCGGGGACGGGAGACCCAGTACTTC. Residues: CASRDSRGRETQYF.

The rearrangement links TRBV4-1 to TRBJ2-1; D could derive from TRBD1 or TRBD2 (7 bases each). Trimming removed 6 bases at V and 5 bases at J, with 20 bases between. The CDR3 has 16 amino acids. The V gene's germline CDR1 is MGHRA and CDR2 YSYEKL. CDR3 loop: CASSLSGYRGDNEQFF. The DNA for the CDR3 is TGCGCCAGCAGTCTTAGCGGGTACAGGGGAGACAATGAGCAGTTCTTC.

V gene TRBV30 combines with J gene TRBJ1-2; the D is unclear. Trimming left V 3 bases short and J 7 bases short, with 18 bases between. Germline CDR1 and CDR2: GTSNPN and SVGIG (reference sequence). This CDR3 has 14 amino acids. The CDR3 loop reads CAWSQGSYGFGYTF. CDR3 nucleotides: TGTGCCTGGAGCCAAGGTTCCTATGGGTTTGGCTACACCTTC.

V is TRBV29-1 and J is TRBJ2-3, with D perhaps TRBD2 (6 bases). The germline V gene has CDR1 SQVTM and CDR2 ANQGSEA. The length of the CDR3 is 13 residues. V was clipped by 7 bases and J by 0 bases, with 11 bases between them. CDR3 nucleotide sequence: TGCAGCGGCTCCGGGACTAGCACAGATACGCAGTATTTT. This gives the protein CSGSGTSTDTQYF.

The gene calls are TRBV29-1 and TRBJ2-1; D remains ambiguous. CDR1 and CDR2 (germline): SQVTM, ANQGSEA. The ends were cut back, 8 bases at V and 0 bases at J, with 14 bases in the middle. The CDR3 loop spans 14 amino acids. The CDR3 bases are TGCAGCATGTCACCCACCAGCTCCTACAATGAGCAGTTCTTC. Amino acids: CSMSPTSSYNEQFF.

V and J are TRBV15 and TRBJ1-1; 11 positions match TRBD1. Germline V gene lookup returns CDR1 LNHNV and CDR2 YYDKDF (reference sequence). V shed 3 bases and J 0 bases; nucleotides not matched to a gene: 3. The CDR3 loop spans 16 amino acids. The CDR3 region has the DNA TGTGCCACCAGCAGTGGACAGGGGGCCTTGAACACTGAAGCTTTCTTT. It specifies CATSSGQGALNTEAFF.

The rearrangement links TRBV30 to TRBJ2-1, with 9 bases fitting TRBD1. Germline values: CDR1 GTSNPN, CDR2 SVGIG (reference sequence). This CDR3 spans 14 amino acids. V trimming: 0 bases; J trimming: 4 bases; junction bases outside the gene matches: 1. CDR3 coding DNA: TGTGCCTGGAGTGTGGGACAGGGTTACAATGAGCAGTTCTTC. This sequence encodes CAWSVGQGYNEQFF.

The J gene is TRBJ2-7, the V gene TRBV12-5, with D perhaps matching TRBD2 (6 bases). This CDR3 has 14 residues. Between the trimmed V and J ends, which lost 2 bases and 5 bases, there was a span of 13 bases. Germline values: CDR1 LGHNT, CDR2 FRNRAP. This chain's CDR3 is CASGLMREPDEQYF. In nucleotides, the CDR3 is TGTGCTAGTGGTTTGATGCGGGAACCCGACGAGCAGTACTTC.

This clone occurred once. The chain combines TRBV25-1 with TRBJ1-1; D is perhaps TRBD1 (6 bases). The germline V gene has CDR1 MGHDK and CDR2 SYGVNS. The CDR3 covers 16 residues. The ends were cut back, 3 bases at V and 0 bases at J, with 14 bases in the middle. The CDR3 loop is CASSEEDRTLNTEAFF. DNA of the CDR3: TGTGCCAGCAGTGAGGAGGACAGAACTTTGAACACTGAAGCTTTCTTT.

The CDR3 reads CASSGQGPTDTQYF. The CDR3 coding sequence is TGTGCCAGCAGCGGTCAGGGGCCAACAGATACGCAGTATTTT. The rearrangement uses TRBV7-3 and TRBJ2-3; possible D gene TRBD1, 6 bases. V lost 5 bases and J 3 bases, leaving 12 bases between the germline ends. Looked up from germline, CDR1 is SGHTA and CDR2 is FQGTGA. The CDR3 sequence is 14 residues long. The full variable domain, rest sourced from reference TRBV7-3 and TRBJ2-3, is GAGVSQTPSNKVTEKGKYVELRCDPISGHTALYWYRQSLGQGPEFLIYFQGTGAADDSGLPNDRFFAVRPEGSVSTLKIQRTERGDSAVYLCASSGQGPTDTQYFGPGTRLTVL.

The V and J genes are TRBV11-2 and TRBJ2-1, with 10 bases lining up with TRBD2. Germline loops: CDR1 SGHAT, CDR2 FQNNGV. The ends lost 3 bases at V and 0 bases at J; junction bases unmatched: 2. The CDR3 is 16 residues long. The CDR3 coding sequence is TGTGCCAGCAGCTTTAGCGGGGGGAGCTCCTACAATGAGCAGTTCTTC. It specifies CASSFSGGSSYNEQFF.